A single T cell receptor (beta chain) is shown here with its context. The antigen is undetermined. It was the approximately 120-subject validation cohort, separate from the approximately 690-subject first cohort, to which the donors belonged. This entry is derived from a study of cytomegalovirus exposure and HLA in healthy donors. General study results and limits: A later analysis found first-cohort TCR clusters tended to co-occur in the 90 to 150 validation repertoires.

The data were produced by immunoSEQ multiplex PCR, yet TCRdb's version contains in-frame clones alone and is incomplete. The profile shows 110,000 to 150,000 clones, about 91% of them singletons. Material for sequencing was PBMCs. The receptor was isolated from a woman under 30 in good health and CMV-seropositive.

This CDR3 is CASSPGTSGFTGELFF. CDR3 sequence (DNA): TGTGCCAGCAGTCCCGGGACTAGCGGGTTTACCGGGGAGCTGTTTTTT. The rearrangement links TRBV7-2 to TRBJ2-2; 12 bases line up with TRBD2. The CDR3 length is 16 residues. V shed 6 bases and J 5 bases; nucleotides not matched to a gene: 7. Germline assignment: CDR1 SGHTA and CDR2 FQGNSA.